This T cell receptor beta chain stems from a study of CD8+ T cells in alopecia areata. Study-level background: In an open-label trial, patients got 5 to 10 mg tofacitinib twice daily. Tofacitinib ran for 6 to 18 months before 6 months off drug.

RNA was extracted and reverse transcribed into cDNA as the sequencing template. Sequencing was performed with immunoSEQ multiplex PCR; in TCRdb, only in-frame clones are kept and a portion is missing. The sample carries over 110,000 clones, 45% to 60% recorded once. With V trimmed by 3 bases and J by 2 bases, 5 bases remained unmatched. There are 16 residues in the CDR3. Germline V gene lookup returns CDR1 LGHNA and CDR2 YNFKEQ. This TCR came from a human donor with alopecia areata. The chain combines TRBV4-2 with TRBJ2-3; 10 bases match TRBD2. The sequencing used CD4+ T cells sorted from blood, collected at week 0. The DNA of the CDR3 is TGTGCCAGCAGCCACCCTACTAGCGGGATCACAGATACGCAGTATTTT. This sequence encodes CASSHPTSGITDTQYF.